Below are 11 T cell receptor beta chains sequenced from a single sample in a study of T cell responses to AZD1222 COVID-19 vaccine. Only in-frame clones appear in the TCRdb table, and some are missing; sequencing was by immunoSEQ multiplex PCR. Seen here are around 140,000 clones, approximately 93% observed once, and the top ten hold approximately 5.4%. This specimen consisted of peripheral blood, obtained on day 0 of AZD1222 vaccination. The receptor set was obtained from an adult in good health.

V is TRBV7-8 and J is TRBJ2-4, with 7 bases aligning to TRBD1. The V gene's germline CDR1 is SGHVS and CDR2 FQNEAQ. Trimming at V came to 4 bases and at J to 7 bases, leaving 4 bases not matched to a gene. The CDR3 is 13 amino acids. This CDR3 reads CASSSTGVNIQYF. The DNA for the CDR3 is TGTGCCAGCAGCTCCACAGGGGTTAACATTCAGTACTTC.

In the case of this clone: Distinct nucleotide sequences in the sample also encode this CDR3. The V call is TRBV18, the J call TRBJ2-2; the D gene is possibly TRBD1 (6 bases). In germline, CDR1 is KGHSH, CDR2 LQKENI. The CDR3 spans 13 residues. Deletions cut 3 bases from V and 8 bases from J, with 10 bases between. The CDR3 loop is CASSPQGTGELFF. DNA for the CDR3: TGTGCCAGCTCACCGCAGGGGACGGGGGAGCTGTTTTTT.

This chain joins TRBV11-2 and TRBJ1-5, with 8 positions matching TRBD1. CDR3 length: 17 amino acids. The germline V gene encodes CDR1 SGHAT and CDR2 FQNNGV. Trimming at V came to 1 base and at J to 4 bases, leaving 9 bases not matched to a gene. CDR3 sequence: CASSLGVGGQGNQPQHF. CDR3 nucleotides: TGTGCCAGCAGCTTAGGGGTCGGAGGACAGGGTAATCAGCCCCAGCATTTT.

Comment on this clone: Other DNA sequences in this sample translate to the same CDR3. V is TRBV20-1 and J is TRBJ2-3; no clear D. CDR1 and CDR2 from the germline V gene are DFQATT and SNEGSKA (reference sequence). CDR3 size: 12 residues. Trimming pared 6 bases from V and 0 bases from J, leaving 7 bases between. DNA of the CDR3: TGCAGTGCCAGTTCTAGCACAGATACGCAGTATTTT. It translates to CSASSSTDTQYF.

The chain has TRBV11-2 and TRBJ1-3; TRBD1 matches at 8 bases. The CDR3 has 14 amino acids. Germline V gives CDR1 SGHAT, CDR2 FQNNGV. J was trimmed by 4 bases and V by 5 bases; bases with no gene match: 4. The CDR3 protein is CASSPRDRGNTIYF. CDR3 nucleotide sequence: TGTGCCAGCAGCCCCCGGGACAGGGGAAACACCATATATTTT.

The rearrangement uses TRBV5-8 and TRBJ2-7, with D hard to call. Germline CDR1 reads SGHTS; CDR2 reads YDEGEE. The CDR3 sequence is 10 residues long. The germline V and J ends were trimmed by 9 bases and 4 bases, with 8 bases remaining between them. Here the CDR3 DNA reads TGTGCCACCACCCATTACGAGCAGTACTTC. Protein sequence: CATTHYEQYF.

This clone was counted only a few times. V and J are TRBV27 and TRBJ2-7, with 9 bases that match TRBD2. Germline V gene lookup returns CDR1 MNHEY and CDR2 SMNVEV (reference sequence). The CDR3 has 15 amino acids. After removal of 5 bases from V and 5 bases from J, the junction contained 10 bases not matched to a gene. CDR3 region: CASSPSRVAGDEQYF. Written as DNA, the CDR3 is TGTGCCAGCAGTCCGAGTAGGGTAGCGGGAGACGAGCAGTACTTC.

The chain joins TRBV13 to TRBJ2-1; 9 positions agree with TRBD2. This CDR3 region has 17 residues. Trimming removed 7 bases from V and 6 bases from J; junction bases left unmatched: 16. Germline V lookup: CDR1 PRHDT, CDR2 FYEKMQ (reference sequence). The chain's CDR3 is CASTKRRGSGSVNEQFF. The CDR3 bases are TGTGCCAGCACCAAACGAAGGGGTAGCGGGAGCGTCAATGAGCAGTTCTTC.

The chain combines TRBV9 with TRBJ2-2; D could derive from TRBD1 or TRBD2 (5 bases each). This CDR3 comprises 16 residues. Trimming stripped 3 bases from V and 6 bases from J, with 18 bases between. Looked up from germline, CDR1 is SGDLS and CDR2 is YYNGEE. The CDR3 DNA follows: TGTGCCAGCAGCGGCCCAGGGACCGGAGACGCCGGGGAGCTGTTTTTT. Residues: CASSGPGTGDAGELFF.

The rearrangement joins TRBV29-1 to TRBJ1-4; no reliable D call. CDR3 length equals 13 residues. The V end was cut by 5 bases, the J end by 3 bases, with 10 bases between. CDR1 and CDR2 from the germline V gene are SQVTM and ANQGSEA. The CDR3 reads CSVREGANEKLFF. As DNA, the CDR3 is TGCAGCGTTAGAGAGGGCGCTAATGAAAAACTGTTTTTT. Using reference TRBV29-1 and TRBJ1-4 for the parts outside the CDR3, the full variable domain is SAVISQKPSRDICQRGTSLTIQCQVDSQVTMMFWYRQQPGQSLTLIATANQGSEATYESGFVIDKFPISRPNLTFSTLTVSNMSPEDSSIYLCSVREGANEKLFFGSGTQLSVL.

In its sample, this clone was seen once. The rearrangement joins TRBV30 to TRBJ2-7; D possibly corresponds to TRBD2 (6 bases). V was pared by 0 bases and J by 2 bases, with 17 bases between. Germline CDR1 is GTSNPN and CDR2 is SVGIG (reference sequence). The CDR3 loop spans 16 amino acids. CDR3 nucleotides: TGTGCCTGGAGTGTCGGAGGGATCATCCTTCCCTACGAGCAGTACTTC. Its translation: CAWSVGGIILPYEQYF.